Listed here are 25 T cell receptor beta chains from one sample, sequenced in a study of blood T cells in healthy people across ages. A second roughly 6 to 12 cycle PCR used barcoded and J-beta primers. TCRdb analysed the 5' RACE reads with MiXCR anew, one entry per CDR3 protein. The table includes more than 650,000 distinct CDR3 sequences, over 20% detected once. The sample was blood. These receptors originate from a man in his 70s in good health.

This chain uses TRBV20-1 with TRBJ2-5; TRBD2 matches at 10 bases. The CDR3 is 15 residues long. Germline CDR1 reads DFQATT; CDR2 reads SNEGSKA (reference sequence). Trimming removed 0 bases from V and 4 bases from J; junction bases left unmatched: 5. The CDR3 spells CSARDGLAERETQYF. The CDR3 DNA reads as TGCAGTGCTAGAGATGGACTAGCGGAGCGAGAGACCCAGTACTTC.

This clonotype was observed many times. The rearrangement joins TRBV7-9 to TRBJ1-1; D is uncertain. V gave up 7 bases and J gave up 1 base, with 4 bases separating them. CDR1 and CDR2 (germline): SEHNR, FQNEAQ (reference sequence). This CDR3 is built from 11 residues. The CDR3 DNA follows: TGTGCCAGCACGAGGAACACTGAAGCTTTCTTT. Translating it yields CASTRNTEAFF.

The chain carries TRBV7-2 and TRBJ2-2, with TRBD2 as a possible D gene (5 bases). The ends were cut back, 4 bases at V and 7 bases at J, with 10 bases in the middle. Germline loops: CDR1 SGHTA, CDR2 FQGNSA. This CDR3 is built from 13 residues. The CDR3 here is CASSWETGGELFF. The CDR3 nucleotides are TGTGCCAGCAGCTGGGAGACGGGCGGGGAGCTGTTTTTT.

The rearrangement uses TRBV12-3 or TRBV12-4 and TRBJ1-5, with D unclear. CDR3 length equals 15 residues. The ends were cut back, 6 bases at V and 1 base at J, with 13 bases in the middle. The CDR3 region is CASSRSVGSNQPQHF. The CDR3 DNA reads TGTGCCAGCAGCCGTTCGGTTGGGAGCAATCAGCCCCAGCATTTT.

This clonotype came up a few times. The chain employs TRBV3-1 and TRBJ2-7; D could derive from TRBD1 or TRBD2 (5 bases each). Near its end, the DNA agrees better with TRBJ2-1, so the J call may be wrong. CDR3 length: 13 amino acids. Germline-derived CDR1 and CDR2 are LGHDT and YNNKEL (reference sequence). CDR3 residues: CASSRMSGGEQFF. The CDR3 DNA is TGTGCCAGCAGCCGGATGAGTGGGGGTGAGCAGTTCTTC.

At least ten counts were recorded for this clonotype. The rearrangement uses TRBV6-6 and TRBJ2-5; D uncertain. V was trimmed by 2 bases and J by 4 bases, leaving 2 bases between them. The CDR3 consists of 11 residues. Germline-derived CDR1 and CDR2 are MNHNY and SVGAGI (reference sequence). This chain's CDR3 is CASSYLETQYF. Written as DNA, the CDR3 is TGTGCCAGCAGTTACCTAGAGACCCAGTACTTC.

For this clonotype: A junction boundary mismatches the germline segment, possibly from a read error. The chain links TRBV28 to TRBJ2-5; 7 bases agree with TRBD2. The CDR3 contains 15 residues. Germline-derived CDR1 and CDR2 are MDHEN and SYDVKM. CDR3 nucleotides: TGTGCCGGCAGTATCAGCGGGGTCCCTTCGGAGACCCAGTACTTC. Translating gives CAGSISGVPSETQYF.

This clonotype was seen more than once but under ten times. The chain recombines TRBV29-1 with TRBJ2-3; a possible D gene is TRBD1 (6 bases). Germline CDR1 and CDR2: SQVTM and ANQGSEA. The CDR3 has 13 residues. Trimming stripped 4 bases from V and 0 bases from J, with 8 bases between. The CDR3 loop is CSVGRGSTDTQYF. The DNA of the CDR3 is TGCAGCGTTGGAAGGGGGAGCACAGATACGCAGTATTTT.

The chain uses TRBV12-3 or TRBV12-4 and TRBJ1-2; D remains unclear. V was trimmed by 3 bases and J by 7 bases, leaving 12 bases between them. The CDR3 totals 13 residues. CDR3 DNA sequence: TGTGCCAGCAGTTTCAACAGACTGAGTGGCTACACCTTC. It specifies CASSFNRLSGYTF.

This clonotype was detected only a few times. J is TRBJ2-1 and V is TRBV20-1, with 9 bases identical to TRBD2. The J segment lost 9 bases and the V segment lost 3 bases, leaving 21 bases of the junction unmatched. Germline V gives CDR1 DFQATT, CDR2 SNEGSKA (reference sequence). CDR3 size: 18 residues. The CDR3 reads CSARVSSGRISFVSEQFF. CDR3 nucleotide sequence: TGCAGTGCTAGGGTGTCGAGCGGGAGGATCTCGTTCGTCAGTGAGCAGTTCTTC.

The chain carries TRBV12-3 or TRBV12-4 and TRBJ2-2; TRBD1 matches at 9 bases. The CDR3 is made up of 16 amino acids. The V gene end was trimmed by 5 bases and the J gene end by 7 bases; junction bases not matched to a gene: 11. The CDR3: CASSLLGTGRIGELFF. The CDR3 region has the DNA TGTGCCAGCAGTCTCCTTGGGACAGGGAGGATCGGGGAGCTGTTTTTT.

This clonotype was recorded many times. CDR3 sequence reads: CASSEASSYNEQFF. CDR3 DNA sequence: TGCGCCAGCAGCGAAGCGAGCTCCTACAATGAGCAGTTCTTC. The rearrangement uses TRBV5-1 and TRBJ2-1; D is unresolved. The CDR3 has 14 amino acids. Germline CDR1 SGHRS, CDR2 YFSETQ. The V end was cut by 4 bases, the J end by 0 bases, with 8 bases between.

J is TRBJ2-7 and V is TRBV16; a weak D match, TRBD2 (5 bases). Germline assignment: CDR1 KGHSY and CDR2 FQNENV. This CDR3 is 15 amino acids long. V was clipped by 0 bases and J by 2 bases, with 11 bases between them. This CDR3 reads CASSQSAGRAYEQYF. CDR3 DNA: TGTGCCAGCAGCCAATCGGCGGGTAGGGCCTACGAGCAGTACTTC. Supplemented by reference TRBV16 and TRBJ2-7, the full variable domain reads GEEVAQTPKHLVRGEGQKAKLYCAPIKGHSYVFWYQQVLKNEFKFLISFQNENVFDETGMPKERFSAKCLPNSPCSLEIQATKLEDSAVYFCASSQSAGRAYEQYFGPGTRLTVT.

This clonotype has a count of ten or more. The rearrangement uses TRBV7-9 and TRBJ2-1; 8 positions agree with TRBD2. Germline loops: CDR1 SEHNR, CDR2 FQNEAQ (reference sequence). This CDR3 spans 15 amino acids. V was pared by 1 base and J by 7 bases, with 6 bases of the junction left unmatched. The CDR3 DNA is TGTGCCAGCAGCTTAGTACTAGCGGCGAGTAATGAGCAGTTCTTC. This translates into CASSLVLAASNEQFF.

This chain joins TRBV29-1 and TRBJ2-1; no clear D gene. CDR1 SQVTM and CDR2 ANQGSEA come from the germline V gene. The CDR3 is made up of 10 amino acids. V shed 7 bases and J shed 10 bases, with 11 bases lying between them. The CDR3 DNA sequence: TGCAGCGCCGGACGGTCCGAGCAGTTCTTC. Its translation: CSAGRSEQFF.

The chain employs TRBV5-1 and TRBJ2-5; no firm D call. The germline V gene encodes CDR1 SGHRS and CDR2 YFSETQ. The length of the CDR3 is 15 residues. Trimming left V 0 bases short and J 1 base short, with 10 bases between. CDR3 protein: CASSLALGGQETQYF. The CDR3 coding sequence is TGCGCCAGCAGCTTGGCGTTAGGTGGCCAAGAGACCCAGTACTTC. Using reference TRBV5-1 and TRBJ2-5 for the parts outside the CDR3, the full variable domain is KAGVTQTPRYLIKTRGQQVTLSCSPISGHRSVSWYQQTPGQGLQFLFEYFSETQRNKGNFPGRFSGRQFSNSRSEMNVSTLELGDSALYLCASSLALGGQETQYFGPGTRLLVL.

The chain couples TRBV14 to TRBJ2-1; 12 positions agree with TRBD2. The V gene end was trimmed by 2 bases and the J gene end by 7 bases; junction bases not matched to a gene: 6. Germline CDR1 and CDR2: SGHDN and FVKESK. The CDR3 spans 16 residues. CDR3 sequence: CASSQKFLAGGNEQFF. The CDR3 nucleotides read TGTGCCAGCAGCCAAAAATTCCTAGCGGGGGGGAATGAGCAGTTCTTC.

This clonotype has more than one count but fewer than ten. The chain employs TRBV7-2 and TRBJ2-1; 7 nucleotides line up with TRBD2. Per germline, CDR1 SGHTA and CDR2 FQGNSA. The CDR3 is made up of 17 amino acids. Trimming at V came to 5 bases and at J to 5 bases, leaving 15 bases not matched to a gene. CDR3 protein: CASSPTRTRATHNEQFF. The CDR3 bases are TGTGCCAGCAGCCCAACCCGGACTAGAGCAACACACAATGAGCAGTTCTTC.

In its sample, this clonotype was seen a few times. V gene TRBV11-2 combines with J gene TRBJ2-2, with D possibly TRBD2 on 7 matching bases. The V end was cut by 5 bases, the J end by 7 bases, with 14 bases between. The CDR3 sequence is 14 residues long. Germline loops: CDR1 SGHAT, CDR2 FQNNGV. The CDR3 DNA reads as TGTGCCAGCAGCCCTCGGGGGGCTCTCGGGGAGCTGTTTTTT. Protein: CASSPRGALGELFF.

In its sample, this clonotype was seen many times. This chain links TRBV18 with TRBJ2-7; D is uncertain. The V end lost 0 bases, the J end lost 6 bases, and 6 bases lay between the germline ends. CDR1 KGHSH and CDR2 LQKENI come from the germline V gene. This CDR3 spans 12 amino acids. CDR3 bases: TGTGCCAGCTCACCACCTAAGGGCGAGCAGTACTTC. Its translation is CASSPPKGEQYF.

The chain has TRBV12-3 or TRBV12-4 and TRBJ2-5; 7 bases are a match to TRBD1. CDR3 length equals 15 residues. V lost 5 bases, J lost 4 bases, and 10 bases stayed unmatched. CDR3 coding DNA: TGTGCCAGCAGTGCGCAACAGGGGATCTTAGAGACCCAGTACTTC. It translates to CASSAQQGILETQYF.

The chain recombines TRBV9 with TRBJ1-2; D may be TRBD1 (5 bases). The germline gives CDR1 SGDLS, CDR2 YYNGEE. The ends were cut back, 3 bases at V and 6 bases at J, with 18 bases in the middle. This CDR3 is built from 15 residues. CDR3 nucleotide sequence: TGTGCCAGCAGCGCAGATCTCGGGACTTTAAATGGCTACACCTTC. Protein sequence: CASSADLGTLNGYTF.

V and J are TRBV7-9 and TRBJ1-1; a weak D match, TRBD1 (5 bases). The CDR3 is made up of 12 amino acids. V lost 9 bases, J lost 2 bases, and 10 bases lay in between. Germline loops: CDR1 SEHNR, CDR2 FQNEAQ (reference sequence). In DNA form, the CDR3 reads TGTGCCAGTAGTTGGGGCAACACTGAAGCTTTCTTT. Residues: CASSWGNTEAFF.

This clonotype was detected only a few times. This chain joins TRBV5-1 and TRBJ2-2; maybe TRBD2 (5 bases). Germline V gives CDR1 SGHRS, CDR2 YFSETQ. This CDR3 is built from 17 residues. Trimming pared 0 bases from V and 2 bases from J, leaving 14 bases between. CDR3 amino acids: CASSLAVSSHNTGELFF. CDR3 in DNA: TGCGCCAGCAGCTTGGCCGTATCTAGCCATAACACCGGGGAGCTGTTTTTT.

This chain connects TRBV6-1 to TRBJ1-4; D possibly corresponds to TRBD1 (5 bases). The CDR3 totals 15 residues. V dropped 6 bases and J dropped 5 bases, with 16 bases sitting between them. Looked up from germline, CDR1 is MNHNS and CDR2 is SASEGT. Here the CDR3 DNA reads TGTGCCAGCAGGAATGCTCCGGGGGGAAATGAAAAACTGTTTTTT. Residues: CASRNAPGGNEKLFF.